This TCR beta chain was captured in a study of cytomegalovirus exposure and HLA in healthy donors. Points from the study as a whole: A prior analysis recorded that most TCR beta V segments were productive about 87% or about 30% of the time. A later analysis found common viral pathogens apparently linked to several of the most significant clusters.

On this clone: Its target is unknown.

A multiplex PCR was run with 60 Vbeta primers and 13 Jbeta primers. Sequenced by immunoSEQ multiplex PCR; TCRdb stores in-frame clones only, minus some. The sample totals 40,000 to 50,000 clones. In germline, CDR1 is MNHEY, CDR2 SVGAGI. V shed 4 bases and J shed 0 bases, with 7 bases lying between them. CDR3 length: 14 residues. The origin of this receptor is a woman aged 25-40 years in good health and CMV-seronegative. The J gene is TRBJ1-5, the V gene TRBV6-5; perhaps TRBD1 as D (5 bases). The sequenced sample was PBMCs. The CDR3 DNA reads TGTGCCAGCAGTTTGGACATTAGCAATCAGCCCCAGCATTTT. This codes for CASSLDISNQPQHF.